One sample yielded the 11 T cell receptor beta chains listed below, sequenced in a study of T cell changes during pregnancy in multiple sclerosis. Method: immunoSEQ multiplex PCR; TCRdb's copy keeps in-frame clones and lacks some. The table has tens of thousands of clones, more than 80% seen once. Sequenced material: peripheral blood, taken in the second trimester of pregnancy. These receptors all stem from a female donor in good health, enrolled as a control in a pregnancy study.

V usage is TRBV7-2 and J usage is TRBJ2-7; possibly TRBD1 for D (6 bases). There are 14 residues in the CDR3. Germline CDR1 SGHTA, CDR2 FQGNSA. Trimming took 4 bases from V and 3 from J, leaving 13 bases between them. Here the CDR3 DNA reads TGTGCCAGCAGCTGGGCAGGGGCGGACTACGAGCAGTACTTC. As protein: CASSWAGADYEQYF. The complete variable domain, with remaining parts taken from reference TRBV7-2 and TRBJ2-7, reads GAGVSQSPSNKVTEKGKDVELRCDPISGHTALYWYRQSLGQGLEFLIYFQGNSAPDKSGLPSDRFSAERTGGSVSTLTIQRTQQEDSAVYLCASSWAGADYEQYFGPGTRLTVT.

The gene calls are TRBV28 and TRBJ1-6, with 7 bases fitting TRBD1. CDR3 length equals 18 residues. J gave up 7 bases and V 2 bases, and 14 bases lay outside the gene matches. Germline V gene lookup returns CDR1 MDHEN and CDR2 SYDVKM. CDR3 DNA: TGTGCCAGCAGTTTAATTGTCGGAGTGGGGACAGTAAATTCACCCCTCCACTTT. The encoded protein is CASSLIVGVGTVNSPLHF.

The V call is TRBV5-4, the J call TRBJ2-7, with a possible D match to TRBD1 (5 bases). Trimming removed 0 bases at V and 6 bases at J, with 19 bases between. CDR1 is SGHNT and CDR2 is YYREEE in the germline V gene (reference sequence). This CDR3 comprises 16 residues. DNA of the CDR3: TGTGCCAGCAGCTTGGGGTCCGACAGATCCCCGCTCGAGCAGTACTTC. This translates into CASSLGSDRSPLEQYF.

The J gene is TRBJ2-3, the V gene TRBV10-3, with 7 bases that match TRBD2. Germline lookup yields CDR1 ENHRY and CDR2 SYGVKD. The CDR3 spans 14 residues. V trimming: 2 bases; J trimming: 3 bases; junction bases outside the gene matches: 2. In nucleotides, the CDR3 is TGTGCCATCAGTGAGGGACTAGTAACAGATACGCAGTATTTT. Translation gives CAISEGLVTDTQYF.

The chain couples TRBV11-2 to TRBJ1-2; 7 bases match TRBD1. This CDR3 has 15 amino acids. Looked up from germline, CDR1 is SGHAT and CDR2 is FQNNGV. V trimming: 4 bases; J trimming: 0 bases; junction bases outside the gene matches: 5. CDR3 DNA: TGTGCCAGCAGCTCGAATCAGGGGGCTAACTATGGCTACACCTTC. Residues: CASSSNQGANYGYTF.

This clone is a singleton in its sample. This chain connects TRBV7-3 to TRBJ1-1; 8 nucleotides agree with TRBD1. The CDR3 sequence is 19 residues long. V shed 5 bases and J 1 base; nucleotides not matched to a gene: 18. CDR1 is SGHTA, CDR2 FQGTGA, per germline. Here the CDR3 DNA reads TGTGCCAGCAGCCCTGGATCCAGGGGGCTCTCCGGTCGGAACACTGAAGCTTTCTTT. Translated: CASSPGSRGLSGRNTEAFF.

The V gene is TRBV5-6, the J gene TRBJ1-2, with 8 bases lining up with TRBD1. Looked up from germline, CDR1 is SGHDT and CDR2 is YYEEEE. The CDR3 extends over 14 amino acids. Germline trimming cut 6 bases from V and 7 bases from J; bases unmatched to any gene: 11. The CDR3 is CASTRTGSSSGYTF. The DNA of the CDR3 is TGTGCCAGCACCAGGACAGGGTCGTCGAGTGGCTACACCTTC.

In nucleotides, the CDR3 is TGCGCCAGCAGCCAAGATCGGGGATTGCTTTCCGAGCAGTACTTC. Translation gives CASSQDRGLLSEQYF. The chain uses TRBV4-3 and TRBJ2-7, with D maybe TRBD2 (5 bases). CDR1 is LGHNA and CDR2 is YSLEER in the germline V gene. The germline V and J ends were trimmed by 0 bases and 6 bases, with 15 bases remaining between them. This CDR3 region has 15 residues.

This clone appeared once. This chain joins TRBV28 and TRBJ1-4; 10 positions match TRBD1. CDR1 and CDR2 (germline): MDHEN, SYDVKM. The length of the CDR3 is 15 residues. Unmatched junction bases numbered 6, after V lost 4 bases and J lost 7 bases. The CDR3 DNA is TGTGCCAGCAGTTCCGACAGGGGGCGCCGTGAAAAACTGTTTTTT. Protein product: CASSSDRGRREKLFF.

The count of this clone is one. This chain connects TRBV5-4 to TRBJ1-1, with D perhaps TRBD1 (6 bases). V lost 4 bases, J lost 4 bases, and 20 bases lay in between. Germline CDR1 and CDR2: SGHNT and YYREEE (reference sequence). The CDR3 totals 16 residues. The CDR3 coding sequence is TGTGCCAGCAGCCTGCGGCTTGCGGGGGCAGGCACTGAAGCTTTCTTT. Amino acids: CASSLRLAGAGTEAFF.

This chain uses TRBV2 with TRBJ2-4; D may be TRBD2 (5 bases). Trimming shortened V by 8 bases and J by 0 bases, and 14 bases separated the two germline ends. Per the germline V gene, CDR1 is SNHLY and CDR2 is FYNNEI. The CDR3 loop spans 15 amino acids. CDR3 protein: CASPEGRLAKNIQYF. As DNA, the CDR3 is TGTGCCAGCCCAGAGGGAAGGCTAGCCAAAAACATTCAGTACTTC.